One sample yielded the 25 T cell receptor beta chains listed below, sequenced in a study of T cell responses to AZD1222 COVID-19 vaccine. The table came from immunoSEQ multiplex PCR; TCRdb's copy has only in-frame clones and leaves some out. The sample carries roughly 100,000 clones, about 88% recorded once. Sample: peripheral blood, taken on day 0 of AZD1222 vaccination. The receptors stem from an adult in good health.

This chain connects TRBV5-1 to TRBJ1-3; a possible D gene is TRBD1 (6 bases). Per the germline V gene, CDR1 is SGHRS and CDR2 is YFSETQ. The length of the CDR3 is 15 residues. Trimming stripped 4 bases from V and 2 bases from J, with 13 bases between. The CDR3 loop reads CASSKGTNPGNTIYF. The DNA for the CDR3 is TGCGCCAGCAGCAAAGGGACAAACCCTGGAAACACCATATATTTT.

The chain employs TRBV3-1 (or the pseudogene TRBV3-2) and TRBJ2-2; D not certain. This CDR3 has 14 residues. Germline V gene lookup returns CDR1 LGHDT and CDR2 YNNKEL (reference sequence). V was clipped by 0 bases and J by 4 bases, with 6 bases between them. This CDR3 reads CASSQESSTGELFF. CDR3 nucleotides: TGTGCCAGCAGCCAAGAATCAAGCACCGGGGAGCTGTTTTTT.

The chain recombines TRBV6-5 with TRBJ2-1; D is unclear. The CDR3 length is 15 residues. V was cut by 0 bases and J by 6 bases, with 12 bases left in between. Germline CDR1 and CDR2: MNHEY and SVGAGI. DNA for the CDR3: TGTGCCAGCAGTTACTCCCTTCCAGCTGGCAATGAGCAGTTCTTC. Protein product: CASSYSLPAGNEQFF.

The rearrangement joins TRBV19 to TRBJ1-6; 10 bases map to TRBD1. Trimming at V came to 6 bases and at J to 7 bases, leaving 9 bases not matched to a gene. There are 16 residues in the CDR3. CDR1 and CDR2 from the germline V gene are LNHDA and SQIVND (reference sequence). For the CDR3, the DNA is TGTGCCAGTAGGAACAGGGACAGGGGAAAAAATTCACCCCTCCACTTT. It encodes CASRNRDRGKNSPLHF.

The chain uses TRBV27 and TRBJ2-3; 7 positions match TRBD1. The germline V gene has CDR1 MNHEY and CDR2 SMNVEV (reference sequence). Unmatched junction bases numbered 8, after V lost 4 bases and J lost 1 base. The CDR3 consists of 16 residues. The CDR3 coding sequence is TGTGCCAGCAGTTCGACAGGGACCGGGCGCACAGATACGCAGTATTTT. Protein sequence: CASSSTGTGRTDTQYF.

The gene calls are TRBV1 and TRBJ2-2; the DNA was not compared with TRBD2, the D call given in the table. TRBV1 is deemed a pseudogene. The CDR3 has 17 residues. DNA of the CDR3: TGCACCAGCAGCCAAGTCTTACTAGCGGACTCCACCGGGGAGCTGTTTTTT. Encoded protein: CTSSQVLLADSTGELFF.

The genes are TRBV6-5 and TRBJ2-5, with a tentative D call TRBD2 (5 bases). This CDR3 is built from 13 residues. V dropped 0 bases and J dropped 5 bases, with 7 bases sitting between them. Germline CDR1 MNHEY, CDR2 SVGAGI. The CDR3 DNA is TGTGCCAGCAGTTACTCGGAGGTGGAGACCCAGTACTTC. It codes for CASSYSEVETQYF.

CDR3: CASSMAVSKNIQYF. The CDR3 DNA follows: TGTGCCAGTAGTATGGCGGTTTCCAAAAACATTCAGTACTTC. This chain joins TRBV19 and TRBJ2-4, with D hard to call. The CDR3 is 14 residues long. CDR1 and CDR2 (germline): LNHDA, SQIVND (reference sequence). Trimming removed 3 bases at V and 2 bases at J, with 8 bases between. The complete variable domain, with remaining parts taken from reference TRBV19 and TRBJ2-4, reads DGGITQSPKYLFRKEGQNVTLSCEQNLNHDAMYWYRQDPGQGLRLIYYSQIVNDFQKGDIAEGYSVSREKKESFPLTVTSAQKNPTAFYLCASSMAVSKNIQYFGAGTRLSVL.

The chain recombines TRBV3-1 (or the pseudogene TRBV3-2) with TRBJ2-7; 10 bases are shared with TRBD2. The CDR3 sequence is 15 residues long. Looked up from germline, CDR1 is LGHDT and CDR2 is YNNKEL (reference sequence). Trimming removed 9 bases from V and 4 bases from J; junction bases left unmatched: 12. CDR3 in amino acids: CARDTSGEKWYEQYF. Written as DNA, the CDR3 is TGTGCCAGAGATACTAGCGGGGAGAAGTGGTACGAGCAGTACTTC.

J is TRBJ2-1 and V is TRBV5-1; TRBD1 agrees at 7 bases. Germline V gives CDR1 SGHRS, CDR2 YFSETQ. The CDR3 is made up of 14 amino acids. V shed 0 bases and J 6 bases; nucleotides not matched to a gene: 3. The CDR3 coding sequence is TGCGCCAGCAGCTTGGGACAGGGAGTCAATGAGCAGTTCTTC. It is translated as CASSLGQGVNEQFF.

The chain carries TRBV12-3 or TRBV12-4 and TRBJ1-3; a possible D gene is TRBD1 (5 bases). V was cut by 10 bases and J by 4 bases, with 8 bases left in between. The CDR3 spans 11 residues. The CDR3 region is CATDRGNTIYF. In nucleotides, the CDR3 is TGTGCCACCGACAGAGGAAACACCATATATTTT.

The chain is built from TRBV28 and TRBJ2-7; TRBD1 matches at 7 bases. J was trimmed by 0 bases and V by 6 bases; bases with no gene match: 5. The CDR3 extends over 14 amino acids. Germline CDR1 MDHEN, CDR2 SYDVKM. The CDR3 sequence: CASRTGQLSYEQYF. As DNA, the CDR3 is TGTGCCAGCAGAACGGGACAGCTCTCCTACGAGCAGTACTTC.

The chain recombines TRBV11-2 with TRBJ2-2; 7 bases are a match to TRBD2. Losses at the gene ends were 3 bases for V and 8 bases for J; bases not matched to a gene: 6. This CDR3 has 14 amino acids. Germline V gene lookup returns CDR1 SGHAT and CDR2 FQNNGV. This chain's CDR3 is CASSFGGGPGELFF. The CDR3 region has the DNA TGTGCCAGCAGCTTTGGGGGAGGGCCTGGGGAGCTGTTTTTT. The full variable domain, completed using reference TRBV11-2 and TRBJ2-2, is EAGVAQSPRYKIIEKRQSVAFWCNPISGHATLYWYQQILGQGPKLLIQFQNNGVVDDSQLPKDRFSAERLKGVDSTLKIQPAKLEDSAVYLCASSFGGGPGELFFGEGSRLTVL.

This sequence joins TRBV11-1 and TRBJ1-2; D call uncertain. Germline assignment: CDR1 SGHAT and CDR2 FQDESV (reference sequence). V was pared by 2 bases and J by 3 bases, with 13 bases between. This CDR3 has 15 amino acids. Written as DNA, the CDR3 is TGTGCCAGCAGCTTACGGTCCGGTCGGGACTATGGCTACACCTTC. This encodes CASSLRSGRDYGYTF.

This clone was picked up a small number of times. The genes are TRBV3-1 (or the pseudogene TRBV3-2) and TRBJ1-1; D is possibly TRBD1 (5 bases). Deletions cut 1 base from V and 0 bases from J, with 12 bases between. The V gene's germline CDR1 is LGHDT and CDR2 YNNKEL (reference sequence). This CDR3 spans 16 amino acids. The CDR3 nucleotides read TGTGCCAGCAGCCAAGCAAGAGGGACGGTGAACACTGAAGCTTTCTTT. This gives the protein CASSQARGTVNTEAFF.

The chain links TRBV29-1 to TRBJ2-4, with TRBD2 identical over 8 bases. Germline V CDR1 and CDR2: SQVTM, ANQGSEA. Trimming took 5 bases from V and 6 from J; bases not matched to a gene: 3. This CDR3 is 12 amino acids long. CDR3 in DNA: TGCAGCGTTACGAGCGGGGGAAACATTCAGTACTTC. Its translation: CSVTSGGNIQYF.

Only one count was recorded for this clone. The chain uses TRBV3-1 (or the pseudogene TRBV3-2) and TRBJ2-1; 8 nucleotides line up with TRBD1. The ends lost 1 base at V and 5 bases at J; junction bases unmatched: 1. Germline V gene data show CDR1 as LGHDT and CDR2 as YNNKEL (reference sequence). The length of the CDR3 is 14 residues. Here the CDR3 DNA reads TGTGCCAGCAGCCAAGGGACAGGGAACAATGAGCAGTTCTTC. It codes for CASSQGTGNNEQFF.

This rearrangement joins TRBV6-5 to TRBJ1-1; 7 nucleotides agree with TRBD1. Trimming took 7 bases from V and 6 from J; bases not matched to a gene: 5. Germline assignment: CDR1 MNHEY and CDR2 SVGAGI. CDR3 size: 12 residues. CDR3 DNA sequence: TGTGCCAGCAAGGGGGCCCCTGCTGAAGCTTTCTTT. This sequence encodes CASKGAPAEAFF.

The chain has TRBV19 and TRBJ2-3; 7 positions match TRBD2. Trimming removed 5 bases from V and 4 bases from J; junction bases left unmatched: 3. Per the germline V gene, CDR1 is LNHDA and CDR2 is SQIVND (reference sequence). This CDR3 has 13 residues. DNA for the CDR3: TGTGCCAGTAGTGGGGGGGGACCAGATACGCAGTATTTT. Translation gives CASSGGGPDTQYF.

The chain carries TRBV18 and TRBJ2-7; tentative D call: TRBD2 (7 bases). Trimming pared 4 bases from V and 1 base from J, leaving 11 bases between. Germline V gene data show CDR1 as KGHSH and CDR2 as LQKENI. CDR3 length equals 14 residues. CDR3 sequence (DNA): TGTGCCAGCTCACAACGGGGGGCTTCCTACGAGCAGTACTTC. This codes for CASSQRGASYEQYF.

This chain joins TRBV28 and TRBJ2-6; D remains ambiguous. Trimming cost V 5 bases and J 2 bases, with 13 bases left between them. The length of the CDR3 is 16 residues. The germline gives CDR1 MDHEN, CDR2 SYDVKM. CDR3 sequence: CASSGSLYPGANVLTF. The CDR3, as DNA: TGTGCCAGCAGTGGCAGCCTATACCCTGGGGCCAACGTCCTGACTTTC.

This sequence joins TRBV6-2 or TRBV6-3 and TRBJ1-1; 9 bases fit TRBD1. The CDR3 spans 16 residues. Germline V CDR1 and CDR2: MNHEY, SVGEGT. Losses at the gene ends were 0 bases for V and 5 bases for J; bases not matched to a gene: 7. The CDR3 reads CASSYSRQGVRTEAFF. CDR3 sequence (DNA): TGTGCCAGCAGTTACTCAAGACAGGGGGTTAGGACTGAAGCTTTCTTT.

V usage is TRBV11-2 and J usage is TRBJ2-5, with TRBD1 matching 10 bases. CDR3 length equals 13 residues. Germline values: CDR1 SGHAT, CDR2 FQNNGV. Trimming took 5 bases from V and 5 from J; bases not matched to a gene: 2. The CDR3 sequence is CASSQDRGETQYF. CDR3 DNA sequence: TGTGCCAGCAGCCAGGACAGGGGGGAGACCCAGTACTTC.

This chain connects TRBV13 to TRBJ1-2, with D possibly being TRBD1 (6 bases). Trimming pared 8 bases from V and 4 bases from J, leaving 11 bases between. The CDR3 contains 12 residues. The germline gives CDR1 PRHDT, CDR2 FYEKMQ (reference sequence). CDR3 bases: TGTGCCAGCTCCGGGACAAGCTATGGCTACACCTTC. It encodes CASSGTSYGYTF.

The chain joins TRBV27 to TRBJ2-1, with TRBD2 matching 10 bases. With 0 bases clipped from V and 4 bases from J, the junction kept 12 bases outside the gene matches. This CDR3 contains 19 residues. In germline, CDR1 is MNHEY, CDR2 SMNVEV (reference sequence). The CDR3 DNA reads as TGTGCCAGCAGTTTATCGATCCGGAAGGGACTAGCGATGTACAATGAGCAGTTCTTC. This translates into CASSLSIRKGLAMYNEQFF.